This T cell receptor beta chain was profiled in a study of blood T cells in healthy people across ages. Broader study findings: Calculation of diversity from one million T cells yielded estimates considered to be underestimates. Expanded clonotype shifts may have been confounded, as the donors had an unknown CMV status. With age, beta diversity per million T cells declined roughly linearly, significantly by 40. The long-lived group displayed more naive CD4+ cells, plus higher diversity, than the aged donors did.

Unmatched junction bases numbered 10, after V lost 3 bases and J lost 6 bases. In germline, CDR1 is MGHRA, CDR2 YSYEKL. The CDR3 consists of 15 residues. A second about 7 to 11 cycle PCR used barcoded and J-beta primers. TCRdb reprocessed the 5' RACE reads with MiXCR, giving one entry per CDR3 protein. The sample records 1.4 million to 1.5 million distinct CDR3 sequences, approximately 38% being singletons. This clonotype was recorded a few times. Its antigen is not identified. The TCR sequence derives from a woman aged 18 to 35 in good health. The chain employs TRBV4-1 and TRBJ2-7, with TRBD2 matching 8 bases. Sample: blood. CDR3 nucleotide sequence: TGCGCCAGCAGCCATGTCTCGGGACTAGATTTCGAGCAGTACTTC. It is translated as CASSHVSGLDFEQYF.